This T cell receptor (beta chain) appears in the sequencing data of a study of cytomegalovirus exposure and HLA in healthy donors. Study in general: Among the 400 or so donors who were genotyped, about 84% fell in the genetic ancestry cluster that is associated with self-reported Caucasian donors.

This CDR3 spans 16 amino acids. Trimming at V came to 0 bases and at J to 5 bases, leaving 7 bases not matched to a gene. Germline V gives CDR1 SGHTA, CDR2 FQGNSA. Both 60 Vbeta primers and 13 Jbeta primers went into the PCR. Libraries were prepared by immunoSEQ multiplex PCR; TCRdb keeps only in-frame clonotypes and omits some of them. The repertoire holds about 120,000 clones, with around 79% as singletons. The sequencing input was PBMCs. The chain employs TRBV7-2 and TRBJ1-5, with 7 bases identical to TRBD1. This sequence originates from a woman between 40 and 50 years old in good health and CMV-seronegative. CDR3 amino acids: CASSLAVDRVHQPQHF. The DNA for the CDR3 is TGTGCCAGCAGCTTAGCAGTTGACAGGGTGCATCAGCCCCAGCATTTT.